These 23 T cell receptor beta chains were sequenced from one sample in a study of blood T cells in healthy people across ages (dated by TCRdb to 2014 to 2015). Libraries came from 5' RACE. Sequencing instrument: Illumina HiSeq 2500. A second roughly 6 to 12 cycle PCR used a sample-barcoded 5' primer and a J-beta primer mix. The public reads were quality trimmed at Q25 with fastp and then assembled into clones with MiXCR by TCRdb, keeping productive beta chains. All rows with the same CDR3 protein become a single entry with the most common DNA and genes. Across this sample there are about a million distinct CDR3 sequences, with around two fifths seen only once. The top ten clonotypes cover around 13% of the sample. Sequences were obtained from blood. These receptor sequences come from a man younger than 35 in good health.

This rearrangement joins TRBV20-1 to TRBJ2-6; D may be TRBD2 (5 bases). The ends were cut back, 2 bases at V and 9 bases at J, with 8 bases in the middle. From germline, CDR1 is DFQATT and CDR2 SNEGSKA (reference sequence). This CDR3 spans 12 amino acids. Here the CDR3 DNA reads TGCAGTGCTAGATACCGGGACAACGTCCTGACTTTC. Its protein product is CSARYRDNVLTF.

There are a few counts of this clonotype. The chain links TRBV5-1 to TRBJ1-4; tentative D call: TRBD1 (6 bases). In germline, CDR1 is SGHRS, CDR2 YFSETQ. The CDR3 extends over 14 amino acids. V shed 5 bases and J shed 7 bases, with 15 bases lying between them. The CDR3 region has the DNA TGCGCCAGCAGTCAACAGGGATTGGGTGAAAAACTGTTTTTT. As protein: CASSQQGLGEKLFF.

CDR3 amino acids: CSVEQPGIGNEQYF. CDR3 coding DNA: TGCAGCGTTGAGCAACCAGGGATCGGGAACGAGCAGTACTTC. The gene calls are TRBV29-1 and TRBJ2-5, with D possibly being TRBD1 or TRBD2 (5 bases each). The J call is in doubt because the DNA end fits TRBJ2-7 better. The CDR3 loop spans 14 amino acids. Germline V gene lookup returns CDR1 SQVTM and CDR2 ANQGSEA.

This clonotype showed up just once. The chain is built from TRBV2 and TRBJ2-1; D is perhaps TRBD1 or TRBD2 (5 bases each). This CDR3 spans 12 amino acids. Germline CDR1 is SNHLY and CDR2 is FYNNEI. Trimming cost V 8 bases and J 9 bases, with 14 bases left between them. The CDR3 spells CASSGADSEQFF. The CDR3 region has the DNA TGTGCCAGCTCCGGGGCAGACAGTGAGCAGTTCTTC.

This rearrangement joins TRBV6-5 to TRBJ1-1; 7 nucleotides match TRBD1. This CDR3 comprises 15 residues. Germline lookup yields CDR1 MNHEY and CDR2 SVGAGI. Losses at the gene ends were 2 bases for V and 1 base for J; bases not matched to a gene: 4. CDR3 protein: CASSYRDRSNTEAFF. The CDR3 region has the DNA TGTGCCAGCAGTTACCGGGACAGATCGAACACTGAAGCTTTCTTT.

The chain recombines TRBV6-1 with TRBJ1-1; 7 nucleotides match TRBD1. The CDR3 length is 16 residues. Germline values: CDR1 MNHNS, CDR2 SASEGT. V dropped 3 bases and J dropped 4; count of bases not matched to a gene: 11. CDR3: CASSETGTLYFTEAFF. CDR3 bases: TGTGCCAGCAGTGAGACAGGGACGCTCTACTTCACTGAAGCTTTCTTT.

In its sample, this clonotype was seen a few times. The chain has TRBV12-3 or TRBV12-4 and TRBJ2-5; a possible D gene is TRBD2 (6 bases). Gene TRBJ2-7 matches the end of the DNA better, so the J call may be wrong. The CDR3 covers 13 residues. CDR3 sequence reads: CASSRAGYHEQYF. CDR3 bases: TGTGCCAGCAGCAGGGCGGGGTACCACGAGCAGTACTTC.

V usage is TRBV4-2 and J usage is TRBJ2-2; TRBD2 matches 10 bases. The CDR3 totals 18 residues. Germline loops: CDR1 LGHNA, CDR2 YNFKEQ. The V segment lost 0 bases and the J segment 1 base; nucleotides outside the gene matches: 5. CDR3 DNA: TGTGCCAGCAGCCAAGAGAGAAGACTAGCGGGGAACACCGGGGAGCTGTTTTTT. Its translation: CASSQERRLAGNTGELFF.

The chain employs TRBV29-1 and TRBJ1-1, with D possibly matching TRBD1 (6 bases). The V gene's germline CDR1 is SQVTM and CDR2 ANQGSEA. The CDR3 totals 15 residues. V lost 4 bases to trimming and J lost 8 bases, with 23 bases between them. Here the CDR3 reads CSVATLNRDALEAFF. The CDR3 DNA sequence: TGCAGCGTTGCAACCTTAAACAGGGACGCATTAGAAGCTTTCTTT. Full variable domain (missing parts from reference TRBV29-1 and TRBJ1-1): SAVISQKPSRDICQRGTSLTIQCQVDSQVTMMFWYRQQPGQSLTLIATANQGSEATYESGFVIDKFPISRPNLTFSTLTVSNMSPEDSSIYLCSVATLNRDALEAFFGQGTRLTVV.

This clonotype was recorded a few times. The chain has TRBV27 and TRBJ2-7; D call uncertain. V lost 3 bases, J lost 5 bases, and 11 bases lay in between. The CDR3 loop spans 13 amino acids. Germline V CDR1 and CDR2: MNHEY, SMNVEV (reference sequence). CDR3 region: CASSLVGGHEQYF. The CDR3, as DNA: TGTGCCAGCAGTTTGGTTGGTGGGCACGAGCAGTACTTC.

This clonotype was seen a few times. This rearrangement joins TRBV7-3 to TRBJ2-1; D is ambiguous. The CDR3 spans 14 residues. Germline V gives CDR1 SGHTA, CDR2 FQGTGA. Trimming removed 4 bases at V and 7 bases at J, with 14 bases between. DNA for the CDR3: TGTGCCAGCAGCTCTGGGAAGGGTCGGAATGAGCAGTTCTTC. Translated: CASSSGKGRNEQFF.

This chain joins TRBV7-3 and TRBJ2-1; no clear D. This CDR3 region has 12 residues. Trimming left V 6 bases short and J 7 bases short, with 10 bases between. In germline, CDR1 is SGHTA, CDR2 FQGTGA. In nucleotides, the CDR3 is TGTGCCAGCAGAAACGGCGGTAATGAGCAGTTCTTC. Protein: CASRNGGNEQFF.

The chain combines TRBV7-2 with TRBJ2-5; 7 bases are a match to TRBD2. The CDR3 runs to 15 residues. V dropped 0 bases and J dropped 11; count of bases not matched to a gene: 12. The germline gives CDR1 SGHTA, CDR2 FQGNSA. CDR3 residues: CASSLAGTTISGQYF. CDR3 in DNA: TGTGCCAGCAGCTTAGCCGGGACTACTATATCAGGGCAGTACTTC.

The chain joins TRBV4-2 to TRBJ2-1; 7 nucleotides agree with TRBD2. The CDR3 extends over 14 amino acids. Germline lookup yields CDR1 LGHNA and CDR2 YNFKEQ. The V segment lost 3 bases and the J segment 6 bases; nucleotides outside the gene matches: 5. CDR3 in amino acids: CASSHGLVGNEQFF. The CDR3 DNA sequence: TGTGCCAGCAGCCACGGACTAGTAGGCAATGAGCAGTTCTTC.

J is TRBJ2-1 and V is TRBV7-3, with TRBD1 matching 7 bases. This CDR3 spans 15 amino acids. With V trimmed by 1 base and J by 7 bases, 7 bases remained unmatched. The germline CDR1 and CDR2 sequences are SGHTA and FQGTGA. The CDR3 region is CASSLIGQGDNEQFF. DNA of the CDR3: TGTGCCAGCAGCTTAATTGGGCAGGGGGATAATGAGCAGTTCTTC.

This clonotype was detected many times. The genes are TRBV3-1 and TRBJ2-1; D call uncertain. This CDR3 comprises 13 residues. Trimming stripped 4 bases from V and 8 bases from J, with 12 bases between. In germline, CDR1 is LGHDT, CDR2 YNNKEL (reference sequence). The CDR3 nucleotides read TGTGCCAGCAGCCCGTGGAGAAGGGATGAGCAGTTCTTC. Protein sequence: CASSPWRRDEQFF.

This chain links TRBV20-1 with TRBJ2-3; 8 positions match TRBD2. CDR1 is DFQATT and CDR2 is SNEGSKA in the germline V gene (reference sequence). This CDR3 contains 17 residues. Trimming took 6 bases from V and 3 from J; bases not matched to a gene: 17. CDR3 bases: TGCAGTGCCAACCGCCAGACAGCGGGGGCCATTACAGATACGCAGTATTTT. It codes for CSANRQTAGAITDTQYF.

This chain uses TRBV6-1 with TRBJ2-5; D gene uncertain. Trimming stripped 0 bases from V and 4 bases from J, with 6 bases between. The germline V gene has CDR1 MNHNS and CDR2 SASEGT. The length of the CDR3 is 13 residues. The CDR3 DNA reads as TGTGCCAGCAGTGAAGCGCTTCTAGAGACCCAGTACTTC. It codes for CASSEALLETQYF.

The chain recombines TRBV6-5 with TRBJ2-7; no firm D call. The DNA end lines up better with TRBJ2-5; the J call may be wrong. This CDR3 is built from 14 residues. Germline values: CDR1 MNHEY, CDR2 SVGAGI. DNA for the CDR3: TGTGCCAGCAGTTACTCGTCTGTACAAGAGACCCAGTACTTC. Residues: CASSYSSVQETQYF.

This chain joins TRBV12-3 or TRBV12-4 and TRBJ2-5, with 8 nucleotides matching TRBD1. Losses at the gene ends were 5 bases for V and 5 bases for J; bases not matched to a gene: 10. This CDR3 comprises 15 residues. CDR3 protein: CASSQPLRGLETQYF. Written as DNA, the CDR3 is TGTGCCAGCAGTCAGCCCCTCAGGGGGCTGGAGACCCAGTACTTC.

The chain has TRBV6-2 or TRBV6-3 and TRBJ1-2, with D possibly being TRBD1 (5 bases). The CDR3 sequence is 14 residues long. The V end lost 6 bases, the J end lost 4 bases, and 15 bases lay between the germline ends. The germline gives CDR1 MNHEY, CDR2 SVGEGT. The CDR3: CASRRGGPGYGYTF. The CDR3 DNA follows: TGTGCCAGCAGGAGGGGTGGGCCGGGCTATGGCTACACCTTC.

This clonotype was observed a few times. V is TRBV5-1 and J is TRBJ2-1; perhaps TRBD1 as D (5 bases). V dropped 2 bases and J dropped 2 bases, with 8 bases sitting between them. This CDR3 contains 14 residues. CDR1 is SGHRS, CDR2 YFSETQ, per germline. CDR3 loop: CASSFRAPYNEQFF. The CDR3 DNA reads TGCGCCAGCAGCTTCAGGGCCCCCTACAATGAGCAGTTCTTC.

This clonotype was detected only a few times. V and J are TRBV3-1 and TRBJ2-1; TRBD2 matches at 9 bases. The CDR3 is 17 amino acids. The germline V gene has CDR1 LGHDT and CDR2 YNNKEL (reference sequence). V trimming: 0 bases; J trimming: 8 bases; junction bases outside the gene matches: 11. The CDR3 region is CASSQDFASGAGDEQFF. The DNA of the CDR3 is TGTGCCAGCAGCCAAGATTTCGCTAGCGGGGCTGGGGATGAGCAGTTCTTC.